The next 32 T cell receptor beta chains were all read from a single sample in a study of blood T cell repertoires in COVID-19. The assay was immunoSEQ multiplex PCR, and TCRdb's table has in-frame clones only and misses some. This sample yields about 300,000 clones, of which approximately 90% are seen a single time; roughly 7% belongs to the top ten. Sequencing was performed on peripheral blood. The receptor set was obtained from a young woman who had recovered from COVID-19.

This clone occurred once. The chain has TRBV6-6 and TRBJ2-7; the match to TRBD1 covers 8 bases. CDR3 length equals 13 residues. Germline V gene lookup returns CDR1 MNHNY and CDR2 SVGAGI (reference sequence). The trim removed 5 bases at V and 6 bases at J, leaving 6 bases unmatched. CDR3 sequence: CASSLRGPGEQYF. In DNA, the CDR3 is TGTGCCAGCAGTCTCAGGGGGCCGGGCGAGCAGTACTTC.

The chain uses TRBV19 and TRBJ1-1; 8 bases are a match to TRBD1. CDR3 length: 14 amino acids. With V trimmed by 7 bases and J by 5 bases, 9 bases remained unmatched. The V gene's germline CDR1 is LNHDA and CDR2 SQIVND (reference sequence). CDR3 region: CASTDTGGGTEAFF. The CDR3 coding sequence is TGTGCCAGTACCGATACAGGGGGAGGAACTGAAGCTTTCTTT.

This chain links TRBV2 with TRBJ1-5; D unclear. V dropped 8 bases and J dropped 3 bases, with 20 bases sitting between them. Germline V CDR1 and CDR2: SNHLY, FYNNEI. This CDR3 region has 16 residues. The CDR3 DNA reads TGTGCCAGCTCCAGAGGAAGAGGTGAAGTCAATCAGCCCCAGCATTTT. Translating it yields CASSRGRGEVNQPQHF.

This chain connects TRBV24-1 to TRBJ2-5; 11 nucleotides agree with TRBD2. Germline V gene sequence: CDR1 KGHDR, CDR2 SFDVKD. J was trimmed by 1 base and V by 4 bases; bases with no gene match: 4. CDR3 length equals 16 residues. The CDR3 DNA follows: TGTGCCACCAGTGACTCGACTAGCGGGATCCAAGAGACCCAGTACTTC. Its translation is CATSDSTSGIQETQYF.

In its sample, this clone was seen once. The same CDR3 arises from other DNA sequences in this sample as well. The chain joins TRBV7-2 to TRBJ1-1; D not resolved. The germline V gene encodes CDR1 SGHTA and CDR2 FQGNSA. The CDR3 extends over 13 amino acids. The V and J ends lost 3 bases and 2 bases respectively, with 7 bases between them. CDR3 bases: TGTGCCAGCAGCTTCCGGGGAAACACTGAAGCTTTCTTT. It specifies CASSFRGNTEAFF.

V and J are TRBV5-6 and TRBJ1-4; D is ambiguous. Trimming removed 0 bases from V and 2 bases from J, with 11 bases in between. Per the germline V gene, CDR1 is SGHDT and CDR2 is YYEEEE. The CDR3 contains 16 residues. The CDR3 spells CASSLDGRSTNEKLFF. The DNA for the CDR3 is TGTGCCAGCAGCTTGGACGGGAGGAGTACTAATGAAAAACTGTTTTTT.

This chain uses TRBV7-2 with TRBJ2-7, with TRBD2 identical over 9 bases. The CDR3 runs 16 residues. V dropped 1 base and J dropped 0; count of bases not matched to a gene: 4. Per the germline V gene, CDR1 is SGHTA and CDR2 is FQGNSA. This chain's CDR3 is CASSLGPSGNSYEQYF. CDR3 nucleotide sequence: TGTGCCAGCAGCTTAGGCCCTAGCGGGAACTCCTACGAGCAGTACTTC.

This chain links TRBV9 with TRBJ2-2; D call uncertain. This CDR3 region has 13 residues. Trimming pared 0 bases from V and 7 bases from J, leaving 7 bases between. The germline V gene has CDR1 SGDLS and CDR2 YYNGEE. CDR3 region: CASSVAPHGELFF. The CDR3, as DNA: TGTGCCAGCAGCGTAGCCCCCCACGGGGAGCTGTTTTTT.

The V and J genes are TRBV29-1 and TRBJ1-1, with TRBD1 identical over 8 bases. Germline V gene data show CDR1 as SQVTM and CDR2 as ANQGSEA. Unmatched junction bases numbered 1, after V lost 7 bases and J lost 0 bases. The CDR3 is 12 residues long. The CDR3 coding sequence is TGCAGCGGGGGACAGGTGAACACTGAAGCTTTCTTT. It is translated as CSGGQVNTEAFF. Using reference TRBV29-1 and TRBJ1-1 for the parts outside the CDR3, the full variable domain is SAVISQKPSRDICQRGTSLTIQCQVDSQVTMMFWYRQQPGQSLTLIATANQGSEATYESGFVIDKFPISRPNLTFSTLTVSNMSPEDSSIYLCSGGQVNTEAFFGQGTRLTVV.

The chain couples TRBV18 to TRBJ1-1; TRBD1 matches 12 bases. Germline-derived CDR1 and CDR2 are KGHSH and LQKENI. CDR3 length equals 17 residues. Germline trimming cut 2 bases from V and 5 bases from J; bases unmatched to any gene: 9. The chain's CDR3 is CASSPGTGGVGKTEAFF. Here the CDR3 DNA reads TGTGCCAGCTCACCAGGGACAGGGGGCGTCGGGAAAACTGAAGCTTTCTTT.

The V gene is TRBV5-1, the J gene TRBJ1-1; 10 nucleotides align to TRBD1. The J segment lost 3 bases and the V segment lost 4 bases, leaving 3 bases of the junction unmatched. Germline lookup yields CDR1 SGHRS and CDR2 YFSETQ. This CDR3 is 14 amino acids long. The CDR3 sequence is CASSHGTGDTEAFF. The CDR3, as DNA: TGCGCCAGCAGCCATGGGACAGGGGACACTGAAGCTTTCTTT.

The chain employs TRBV30 and TRBJ2-5; D unclear. The CDR3 contains 12 residues. V shed 0 bases and J shed 5 bases, with 7 bases lying between them. Germline V CDR1 and CDR2: GTSNPN, SVGIG (reference sequence). Here the CDR3 reads CAWSVLEETQYF. As DNA, the CDR3 is TGTGCCTGGAGTGTACTCGAGGAGACCCAGTACTTC.

The chain employs TRBV9 and TRBJ2-3, with TRBD1 matching over 7 bases. The CDR3 is 16 amino acids. V dropped 1 base and J dropped 1; count of bases not matched to a gene: 6. CDR1 is SGDLS and CDR2 is YYNGEE in the germline V gene. CDR3: CASSVRGQYRTDTQYF. Here the CDR3 DNA reads TGTGCCAGCAGCGTAAGGGGACAGTACCGCACAGATACGCAGTATTTT.

The chain combines TRBV16 with TRBJ1-5; maybe TRBD1 (6 bases). The CDR3 spans 18 residues. The V end lost 1 base, the J end lost 0 bases, and 16 bases lay between the germline ends. Germline V gene lookup returns CDR1 KGHSY and CDR2 FQNENV. In nucleotides, the CDR3 is TGTGCCAGCAGCCAATTAGTGGGACAAAATCTTAGCAATCAGCCCCAGCATTTT. Its protein is CASSQLVGQNLSNQPQHF.

The CDR3 is CASSPGHRNSPLHF. The CDR3 bases are TGTGCCAGCAGCCCCGGACATCGGAATTCACCCCTCCACTTT. This chain uses TRBV6-5 with TRBJ1-6; weak D call: TRBD1 (5 bases). V lost 6 bases and J lost 7, with 13 bases in between. The germline CDR1 and CDR2 sequences are MNHEY and SVGAGI. There are 14 residues in the CDR3.

This sequence joins TRBV5-1 and TRBJ1-5, with TRBD1 identical over 8 bases. Germline lookup yields CDR1 SGHRS and CDR2 YFSETQ. Trimming at V came to 0 bases and at J to 7 bases, leaving 9 bases not matched to a gene. This CDR3 spans 16 amino acids. DNA of the CDR3: TGCGCCAGCAGCTTGGATGTGACAGGGGATTACCAGCCCCAGCATTTT. Translating gives CASSLDVTGDYQPQHF. The full variable domain, rest sourced from reference TRBV5-1 and TRBJ1-5, is KAGVTQTPRYLIKTRGQQVTLSCSPISGHRSVSWYQQTPGQGLQFLFEYFSETQRNKGNFPGRFSGRQFSNSRSEMNVSTLELGDSALYLCASSLDVTGDYQPQHFGDGTRLSIL.

The chain has TRBV19 and TRBJ1-5; no reliable D call. The CDR3 length is 15 residues. Germline assignment: CDR1 LNHDA and CDR2 SQIVND (reference sequence). Trimming cost V 4 bases and J 1 base, with 11 bases left between them. The CDR3 here is CASSSLGGSNQPQHF. CDR3 bases: TGTGCCAGTAGTAGTCTAGGTGGGAGCAATCAGCCCCAGCATTTT.

The chain employs TRBV4-2 and TRBJ1-1, with D perhaps matching TRBD1 (5 bases). The germline CDR1 and CDR2 sequences are LGHNA and YNFKEQ. CDR3 length: 15 residues. V was trimmed by 0 bases and J by 9 bases, leaving 17 bases between them. Here the CDR3 DNA reads TGTGCCAGCAGCCAAGATAGGTTAACAGGACAAAAAGCTTTCTTT. Translated, it gives CASSQDRLTGQKAFF.

The genes are TRBV9 and TRBJ2-1; TRBD1 aligns across 7 bases. The CDR3 is made up of 12 amino acids. V lost 1 base and J lost 8; bases outside the gene matches: 0. Per germline, CDR1 SGDLS and CDR2 YYNGEE. The CDR3 sequence is CASSVTGDEQFF. The CDR3 DNA follows: TGTGCCAGCAGCGTAACAGGGGATGAGCAGTTCTTC.

V and J are TRBV4-1 and TRBJ1-1; possibly TRBD1 for D (5 bases). This CDR3 spans 16 amino acids. Trimming pared 1 base from V and 6 bases from J, leaving 18 bases between. The germline V gene has CDR1 MGHRA and CDR2 YSYEKL. The CDR3: CASSQAPQGGIAEAFF. Written as DNA, the CDR3 is TGCGCCAGCAGCCAAGCCCCCCAGGGTGGTATCGCTGAAGCTTTCTTT.

The chain carries TRBV19 and TRBJ1-5; D remains unclear. The CDR3 is 17 amino acids. Germline CDR1 reads LNHDA; CDR2 reads SQIVND (reference sequence). Trimming removed 5 bases at V and 4 bases at J, with 21 bases between. This CDR3 is CASSFLDFRRKNQPQHF. CDR3 DNA sequence: TGTGCCAGTAGTTTCCTAGACTTCAGACGGAAAAATCAGCCCCAGCATTTT. Full variable domain (missing parts from reference TRBV19 and TRBJ1-5): DGGITQSPKYLFRKEGQNVTLSCEQNLNHDAMYWYRQDPGQGLRLIYYSQIVNDFQKGDIAEGYSVSREKKESFPLTVTSAQKNPTAFYLCASSFLDFRRKNQPQHFGDGTRLSIL.

The sample holds a few counts of this clone. This CDR3 is CASSLIGVYGYTF. CDR3 sequence (DNA): TGTGCCAGCAGTTTAATAGGGGTCTATGGCTACACCTTC. The chain joins TRBV28 to TRBJ1-2, with D perhaps TRBD1 (5 bases). In germline, CDR1 is MDHEN, CDR2 SYDVKM. The CDR3 length is 13 residues. V dropped 2 bases and J dropped 4 bases, with 8 bases sitting between them.

The CDR3 DNA sequence: TGTGCCAGCAGCTTTGAGGCCAGCAATGAGCAGTTCTTC. This encodes CASSFEASNEQFF. This chain uses TRBV9 with TRBJ2-1; D not resolved. The germline CDR1 and CDR2 sequences are SGDLS and YYNGEE. The CDR3 contains 13 residues. V lost 4 bases and J 6 bases, leaving 11 bases between the germline ends.

The chain employs TRBV12-1 and TRBJ1-5; TRBD1 was called by the table and not checked on the DNA. TRBV12-1 is recorded as a pseudogene. CDR3 size: 16 residues. DNA of the CDR3: TGTGCCAGCAGCCCGACCACAGGGGACAGCAATCAGCCCCAGCATTTT. As protein: CASSPTTGDSNQPQHF.

The sample holds one count of this clone. The chain uses TRBV6-1 and TRBJ1-2; 8 nucleotides line up with TRBD1. This CDR3 is 15 amino acids long. With 0 bases clipped from V and 8 bases from J, the junction kept 8 bases outside the gene matches. The germline V gene has CDR1 MNHNS and CDR2 SASEGT. The DNA for the CDR3 is TGTGCCAGCAGTGAAGCGCCAGGGGGCTGGGGCGGCTACACCTTC. This gives the protein CASSEAPGGWGGYTF.

The V gene is TRBV7-2, the J gene TRBJ2-7, with 10 positions matching TRBD2. The CDR3 runs 17 residues. The ends lost 3 bases at V and 2 bases at J; junction bases unmatched: 10. Germline V lookup: CDR1 SGHTA, CDR2 FQGNSA. The CDR3 sequence: CASSFEKSGGAAYEQYF. The CDR3 region has the DNA TGTGCCAGCAGCTTCGAAAAGAGCGGGGGGGCCGCCTACGAGCAGTACTTC.

This clone was observed once. V gene TRBV28 combines with J gene TRBJ1-4; D uncertain. V was shortened by 5 bases and J by 6 bases, with 7 bases between the two germline ends. The CDR3 contains 12 residues. Germline V CDR1 and CDR2: MDHEN, SYDVKM. CDR3 in amino acids: CASSGPDEKLFF. The CDR3 region has the DNA TGTGCCAGCAGTGGTCCGGATGAAAAACTGTTTTTT. The whole variable domain, filled in from reference TRBV28 and TRBJ1-4, reads DVKVTQSSRYLVKRTGEKVFLECVQDMDHENMFWYRQDPGLGLRLIYFSYDVKMKEKGDIPEGYSVSREKKERFSLILESASTNQTSMYLCASSGPDEKLFFGSGTQLSVL.

The chain employs TRBV5-1 and TRBJ1-4, with D hard to call. CDR3 length: 13 residues. CDR1 and CDR2 (germline): SGHRS, YFSETQ. With 5 bases removed from V and 0 bases from J, the gap between germline ends came to 5 bases. CDR3 sequence (DNA): TGCGCCAGCAGGGAGGCAACTAATGAAAAACTGTTTTTT. Translating gives CASREATNEKLFF.

The chain joins TRBV30 to TRBJ1-3, with no clear D. V gave up 5 bases and J gave up 3 bases, with 5 bases separating them. The V gene's germline CDR1 is GTSNPN and CDR2 SVGIG (reference sequence). The CDR3 contains 11 residues. The CDR3 DNA follows: TGTGCCTGGTTTATTGGAAACACCATATATTTT. Translation gives CAWFIGNTIYF.

The V gene is TRBV5-4, the J gene TRBJ1-1; D remains ambiguous. V was cut by 1 base and J by 1 base, with 11 bases left in between. The CDR3 extends over 15 amino acids. Germline V gives CDR1 SGHNT, CDR2 YYREEE (reference sequence). The CDR3 sequence is CASSLWRKTNTEAFF. CDR3 sequence (DNA): TGTGCCAGCAGCTTGTGGCGGAAGACGAACACTGAAGCTTTCTTT.

The V and J genes are TRBV28 and TRBJ1-2; D gene unclear. The V and J ends lost 3 bases and 3 bases respectively, with 8 bases between them. This CDR3 is 13 amino acids long. In germline, CDR1 is MDHEN, CDR2 SYDVKM. The CDR3, as DNA: TGTGCCAGCAGTTTTCGGACTTACTATGGCTACACCTTC. It yields the protein CASSFRTYYGYTF.

Comments on this clone: This sample includes further DNA sequences coding for the same CDR3. This chain connects TRBV6-5 to TRBJ1-5; 10 nucleotides match TRBD1. This CDR3 is 14 amino acids long. V shed 6 bases and J 4 bases; nucleotides not matched to a gene: 3. Germline V gives CDR1 MNHEY, CDR2 SVGAGI. The CDR3 is CASSSGQGNQPQHF. Written as DNA, the CDR3 is TGTGCCAGCAGCTCGGGACAGGGGAATCAGCCCCAGCATTTT.